The entry that follows covers one TCR beta chain sequence. What it binds is unknown. These data originate in a study of response to subunit inactivated influenza vaccine. Study conclusions and caveats: Each seasonal flu vaccination may recruit only limited new T cells, authors suggested.

TCRdb independently ran MiXCR on the RT-PCR reads; one entry per CDR3 protein. Of roughly 700,000 distinct CDR3 sequences in the sample, around 16% were seen once. The CDR3 runs 13 residues. Deletions cut 0 bases from V and 9 bases from J, with 9 bases between. CDR1 and CDR2 (germline): ENHRY, SYGVKD. The chain carries TRBV10-3 and TRBJ2-1; D perhaps matches TRBD2 (5 bases). The source is a man aged 45 to 65 who received an inactivated influenza vaccine. The material sequenced was PBMCs from blood, taken approximately 12 days after vaccination. DNA of the CDR3: TGTGCCATCAGTGAGTCGGCCGCGGGTGAGCAGTTCTTC. It codes for CAISESAAGEQFF.